The 20 T cell receptor beta chains presented below share a single source sample, sequenced in a study of CD8+ T cells in alopecia areata. As to treatment: oral pan-JAK inhibitor, 5-10 mg twice daily. Investigators isolated RNA and reverse transcribed it into cDNA to act as the sequencing template. Produced via immunoSEQ multiplex PCR; TCRdb's table is partial and in-frame only. The data hold about 260,000 clones, with around 64% observed a single time. The sequences come from CD4+ T cells sorted from blood, collected at week 52, from a patient treated with tofacitinib. The origin of the receptors is a human donor with alopecia areata.

The V gene is TRBV5-1, the J gene TRBJ2-5; TRBD1 matches 7 bases. The CDR3 is 18 amino acids. Germline V gene data show CDR1 as SGHRS and CDR2 as YFSETQ. The ends lost 1 base at V and 2 bases at J; junction bases unmatched: 14. CDR3 residues: CASSLTPNRDSKQETQYF. As DNA, the CDR3 is TGCGCCAGCAGCTTGACCCCCAACCGGGACAGCAAGCAAGAGACCCAGTACTTC. Filled out from reference TRBV5-1 and TRBJ2-5, the complete variable domain reads KAGVTQTPRYLIKTRGQQVTLSCSPISGHRSVSWYQQTPGQGLQFLFEYFSETQRNKGNFPGRFSGRQFSNSRSEMNVSTLELGDSALYLCASSLTPNRDSKQETQYFGPGTRLLVL.

This CDR3 is CASRQGLQETQYF. The CDR3 DNA is TGTGCCAGCAGACAGGGCCTCCAAGAGACCCAGTACTTC. The chain uses TRBV7-8 and TRBJ2-5; D may be TRBD1 (6 bases). Germline CDR1 reads SGHVS; CDR2 reads FQNEAQ. CDR3 length: 13 amino acids. Trimming shortened V by 6 bases and J by 1 base, and 9 bases separated the two germline ends.

This clone was detected a few times. V and J are TRBV6-5 and TRBJ2-1; TRBD2 matches 9 bases. CDR3 size: 15 residues. Unmatched junction bases numbered 0, after V lost 0 bases and J lost 3 bases. The V gene's germline CDR1 is MNHEY and CDR2 SVGAGI. CDR3 DNA sequence: TGTGCCAGCAGTTACTCGCGGGGGGGCTACAATGAGCAGTTCTTC. It codes for CASSYSRGGYNEQFF.

The chain uses TRBV4-1 and TRBJ1-2, with a weak D call TRBD1 (5 bases). Germline CDR1 is MGHRA and CDR2 is YSYEKL. This CDR3 is built from 12 residues. Trimming took off 9 bases at V and 4 bases at J, with 12 bases between the two ends. Written as DNA, the CDR3 is TGCGCCAGTTCAGGGAACAGCTATGGCTACACCTTC. Amino acids: CASSGNSYGYTF.

V gene TRBV30 combines with J gene TRBJ1-6; the D gene is possibly TRBD1 (5 bases). The CDR3 consists of 14 residues. Germline CDR1 reads GTSNPN; CDR2 reads SVGIG (reference sequence). V lost 4 bases, J lost 7 bases, and 14 bases lay in between. This chain's CDR3 is CAWTPGGFNSPLHF. Here the CDR3 DNA reads TGTGCCTGGACCCCCGGGGGATTCAATTCACCCCTCCACTTT.

The CDR3 nucleotides read TGTGCCACCAGCAGAGGAGGTACAACTAATGAAAAACTGTTTTTT. The encoded protein is CATSRGGTTNEKLFF. The chain links TRBV15 to TRBJ1-4; no definite D call. Germline V CDR1 and CDR2: LNHNV, YYDKDF (reference sequence). The V end lost 1 base, the J end lost 0 bases, and 6 bases lay between the germline ends. The length of the CDR3 is 15 residues.

The chain combines TRBV5-1 with TRBJ2-1; 12 bases align to TRBD2. Looked up from germline, CDR1 is SGHRS and CDR2 is YFSETQ. The CDR3 runs to 15 residues. V shed 3 bases and J 5 bases; nucleotides not matched to a gene: 3. The CDR3 region has the DNA TGCGCCAGCAGCTGGACTAGCGGGAAACACAATGAGCAGTTCTTC. It specifies CASSWTSGKHNEQFF.

As to this clone: The junction departs from the called germline gene at one end, perhaps through a read error. The chain joins TRBV2 to TRBJ2-5; no firm D call. The CDR3 runs to 12 residues. Per the germline V gene, CDR1 is SNHLY and CDR2 is FYNNEI. CDR3 nucleotide sequence: TGTGCCACCCTCTACTCCCAAGAGGCCCAGTACTTC. Translating it yields CATLYSQEAQYF.

The CDR3 DNA sequence: TGTGCCAGCATCCTGGACGGTGACCTCAATGAGCAGTTCTTC. Protein: CASILDGDLNEQFF. The chain combines TRBV7-9 with TRBJ2-1; D not certain. The CDR3 spans 14 residues. Germline CDR1 SEHNR, CDR2 FQNEAQ (reference sequence). The V end was cut by 7 bases, the J end by 6 bases, with 16 bases between.

This clone appeared many times. The identical CDR3 is also encoded by other nucleotide sequences in the sample. For the CDR3, the DNA is TGCGCCAGCAGCCCGACGACAGGAGAAGAGACCCAGTACTTC. Protein sequence: CASSPTTGEETQYF. V is TRBV5-1 and J is TRBJ2-5; TRBD1 is a possible D gene (6 bases). In germline, CDR1 is SGHRS, CDR2 YFSETQ. Trimming removed 4 bases from V and 3 bases from J, with 13 bases in between. This CDR3 contains 14 residues. Variable domain in full (rest from reference TRBV5-1 and TRBJ2-5): KAGVTQTPRYLIKTRGQQVTLSCSPISGHRSVSWYQQTPGQGLQFLFEYFSETQRNKGNFPGRFSGRQFSNSRSEMNVSTLELGDSALYLCASSPTTGEETQYFGPGTRLLVL.

V usage is TRBV6-5 and J usage is TRBJ1-2; possible D gene TRBD1, 5 bases. The ends were cut back, 10 bases at V and 3 bases at J, with 9 bases in the middle. Germline values: CDR1 MNHEY, CDR2 SVGAGI. This CDR3 has 11 residues. CDR3 bases: TGTGCCACCGGGGCAGACTATGGCTACACCTTC. The encoded protein is CATGADYGYTF.

V gene TRBV4-2 combines with J gene TRBJ1-5; D may be TRBD1 (6 bases). CDR3 length: 16 amino acids. Germline loops: CDR1 LGHNA, CDR2 YNFKEQ. V shed 0 bases and J shed 0 bases, with 9 bases lying between them. CDR3 amino acids: CASSQEQGSSNQPQHF. In DNA, the CDR3 is TGTGCCAGCAGCCAAGAACAGGGTTCTAGCAATCAGCCCCAGCATTTT.

The chain is built from TRBV4-3 and TRBJ1-5, with unresolved D. CDR3 length: 14 amino acids. From germline, CDR1 is LGHNA and CDR2 YSLEER. Deletions cut 0 bases from V and 5 bases from J, with 8 bases between. CDR3 nucleotides: TGCGCCAGCAGCCAAGAGAATGGGTATCAGCCCCAGCATTTT. It is translated as CASSQENGYQPQHF.

The chain combines TRBV5-6 with TRBJ1-2; a possible D gene is TRBD1 (5 bases). Per germline, CDR1 SGHDT and CDR2 YYEEEE. The CDR3 sequence is 15 residues long. Deletions cut 0 bases from V and 0 bases from J, with 9 bases between. The CDR3: CASSLVDRSNYGYTF. For the CDR3, the DNA is TGTGCCAGCAGCTTGGTTGACAGATCTAACTATGGCTACACCTTC.

The V call is TRBV18, the J call TRBJ2-5, with 8 bases lining up with TRBD2. V lost 3 bases to trimming and J lost 3 bases; unmatched junction nucleotides: 6. Germline CDR1 reads KGHSH; CDR2 reads LQKENI. This CDR3 contains 15 residues. The CDR3 sequence is CASSPRLASKETQYF. The CDR3 DNA is TGTGCCAGCTCACCCAGACTAGCGAGTAAAGAGACCCAGTACTTC.

The chain joins TRBV2 to TRBJ2-1, with D possibly being TRBD1 (7 bases). This CDR3 has 13 residues. The V gene lost 7 bases and the J gene lost 8 bases, with 15 bases spanning the gap. The germline CDR1 and CDR2 sequences are SNHLY and FYNNEI. The CDR3 DNA follows: TGTGCCAGCACCGCTGACAGGGACTATGAGCAGTTCTTC. The encoded protein is CASTADRDYEQFF. The full variable domain, completed using reference TRBV2 and TRBJ2-1, is EPEVTQTPSHQVTQMGQEVILRCVPISNHLYFYWYRQILGQKVEFLVSFYNNEISEKSEIFDDQFSVERPDGSNFTLKIRSTKLEDSAMYFCASTADRDYEQFFGPGTRLTVL.

CDR3 in DNA: TGTGCCAGCAGCCCCCCCGGACAATCCTACGAGCAGTACTTC. This sequence encodes CASSPPGQSYEQYF. The chain joins TRBV9 to TRBJ2-7; a possible D gene is TRBD1 (5 bases). Germline lookup yields CDR1 SGDLS and CDR2 YYNGEE. The length of the CDR3 is 14 residues. V lost 4 bases and J lost 1, with 12 bases in between.

The V gene is TRBV5-1, the J gene TRBJ2-3; 7 nucleotides align to TRBD1. The germline V gene has CDR1 SGHRS and CDR2 YFSETQ. CDR3 length: 15 residues. The V gene end was trimmed by 4 bases and the J gene end by 6 bases; junction bases not matched to a gene: 11. CDR3 sequence: CASSPGTAPGDTQYF. In DNA, the CDR3 is TGCGCCAGCAGCCCGGGGACAGCGCCCGGGGATACGCAGTATTTT. Full variable domain (remainder filled in from reference TRBV5-1 and TRBJ2-3): KAGVTQTPRYLIKTRGQQVTLSCSPISGHRSVSWYQQTPGQGLQFLFEYFSETQRNKGNFPGRFSGRQFSNSRSEMNVSTLELGDSALYLCASSPGTAPGDTQYFGPGTRLTVL.

The gene calls are TRBV12-5 and TRBJ1-6; D ambiguous. V lost 4 bases and J 10 bases, leaving 8 bases between the germline ends. Germline CDR1 LGHNT, CDR2 FRNRAP. The CDR3 runs to 12 residues. CDR3: CASGSDLSPLHF. Here the CDR3 DNA reads TGTGCTAGTGGTTCCGATCTCTCACCCCTCCACTTT.

The chain recombines TRBV9 with TRBJ1-1, with D perhaps matching TRBD1 (6 bases). Trimming cost V 4 bases and J 1 base, with 8 bases left between them. Germline V gene data show CDR1 as SGDLS and CDR2 as YYNGEE. The CDR3 has 13 residues. CDR3 sequence: CASSIQGNTEAFF. The DNA of the CDR3 is TGTGCCAGCAGCATACAGGGGAACACTGAAGCTTTCTTT.